This TCR beta chain is drawn from a study of T-cell memory formation after mild COVID-19. About this clonotype itself: Antigen unknown.

Germline CDR1 and CDR2: SGHRS and YFSETQ. V dropped 4 bases and J dropped 2; count of bases not matched to a gene: 7. This CDR3 is 15 amino acids long. The study's findings and limits: The CD4+ clones that contracted clustered mainly within CM and EM, and the CD8+ clones concentrated in EMRA. Within pre-infection memory, some responding clones were found, suggesting cross-reactive memory joined.

Constant-segment primers served in 5'RACE that generated TCR alpha and TCR beta cDNA libraries bearing sample barcodes and UMIs. TCRdb fed the 5' RACE reads into MiXCR, producing one record per CDR3 protein. The sample comprises about 440,000 distinct CDR3 sequences, 20% of which are singletons, and roughly 8% rests with the top ten. Sequencing was done on a sample of PBMCs or a T cell subset sorted from them (not recorded which). The receptor was derived from an adult woman who had mild COVID-19 (a few samples of this study predate the infection). Cell type and time point are not known. The chain uses TRBV5-1 and TRBJ2-7; TRBD1 matches at 9 bases. The CDR3 here is CASSPGTGITYEQYF. The CDR3 coding sequence is TGCGCCAGCAGCCCCGGGACAGGGATTACCTACGAGCAGTACTTC.